The source of this T cell receptor (beta chain) is a study of radiotherapy plus CTLA-4 blockade in lung cancer. The assay was immunoSEQ multiplex PCR, and TCRdb's table has in-frame clones only and misses some. Of some 96,000 clones detected, 85% to 90% appear once; the ten largest clones hold approximately 5%. This sample comprised peripheral blood, obtained from a patient treated with radiotherapy plus ipilimumab. The receptor was isolated from a human donor with non-small cell lung cancer that progressed on radiotherapy plus ipilimumab.

The CDR3: CASSYTGPGLAGEQYF. DNA for the CDR3: TGTGCCAGCAGTTACACGGGGCCGGGACTAGCGGGCGAGCAGTACTTC. The rearrangement links TRBV6-5 to TRBJ2-7; 12 bases fit TRBD2. The CDR3 is 16 amino acids. Germline V gene lookup returns CDR1 MNHEY and CDR2 SVGAGI. V trimming: 2 bases; J trimming: 6 bases; junction bases outside the gene matches: 8.